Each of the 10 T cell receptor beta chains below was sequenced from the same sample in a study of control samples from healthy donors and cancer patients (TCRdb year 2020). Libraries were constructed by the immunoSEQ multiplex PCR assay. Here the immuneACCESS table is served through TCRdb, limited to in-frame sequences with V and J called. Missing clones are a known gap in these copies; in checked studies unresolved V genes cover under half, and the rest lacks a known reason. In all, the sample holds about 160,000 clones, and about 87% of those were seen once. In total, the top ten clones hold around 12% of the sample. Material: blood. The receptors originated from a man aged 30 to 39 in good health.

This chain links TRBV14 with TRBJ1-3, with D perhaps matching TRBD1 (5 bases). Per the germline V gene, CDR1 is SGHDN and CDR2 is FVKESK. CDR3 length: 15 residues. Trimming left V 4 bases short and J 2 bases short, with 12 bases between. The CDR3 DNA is TGTGCCAGCAGCCCCCACAGGAATGCTGGAAACACCATATATTTT. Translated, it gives CASSPHRNAGNTIYF.

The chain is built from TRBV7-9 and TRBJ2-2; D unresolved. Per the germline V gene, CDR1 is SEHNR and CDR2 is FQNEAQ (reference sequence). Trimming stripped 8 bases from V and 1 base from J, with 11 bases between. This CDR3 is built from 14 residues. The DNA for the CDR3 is TGTGCCAGCGTCCCCTTGGGGAACACCGGGGAGCTGTTTTTT. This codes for CASVPLGNTGELFF.

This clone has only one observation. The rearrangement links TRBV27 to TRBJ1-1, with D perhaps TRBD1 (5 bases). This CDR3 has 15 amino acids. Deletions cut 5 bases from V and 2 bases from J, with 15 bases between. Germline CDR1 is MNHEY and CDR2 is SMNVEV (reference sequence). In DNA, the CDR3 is TGTGCCAGCAGTCATCGGGGCGGGGGTAACACTGAAGCTTTCTTT. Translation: CASSHRGGGNTEAFF.

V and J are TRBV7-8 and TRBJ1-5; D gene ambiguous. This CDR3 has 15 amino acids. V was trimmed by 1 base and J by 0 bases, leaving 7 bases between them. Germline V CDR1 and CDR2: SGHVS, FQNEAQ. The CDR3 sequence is CASSLERVSNQPQHF. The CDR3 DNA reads TGTGCCAGCAGCTTAGAGCGGGTTAGCAATCAGCCCCAGCATTTT.

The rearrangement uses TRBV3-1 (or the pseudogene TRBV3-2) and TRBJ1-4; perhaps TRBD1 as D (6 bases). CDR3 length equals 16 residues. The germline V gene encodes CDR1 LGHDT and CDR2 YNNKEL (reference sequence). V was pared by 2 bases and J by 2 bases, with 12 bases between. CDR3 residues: CASSQRTGGTNEKLFF. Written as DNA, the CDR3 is TGTGCCAGCAGCCAACGAACGGGGGGCACTAATGAAAAACTGTTTTTT.

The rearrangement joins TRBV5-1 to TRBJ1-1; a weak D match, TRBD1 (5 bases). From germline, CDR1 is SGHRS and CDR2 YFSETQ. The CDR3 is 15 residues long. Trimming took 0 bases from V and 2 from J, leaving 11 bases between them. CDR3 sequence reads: CASSLGLWGNTEAFF. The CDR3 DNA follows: TGCGCCAGCAGCTTGGGGTTGTGGGGCAACACTGAAGCTTTCTTT.

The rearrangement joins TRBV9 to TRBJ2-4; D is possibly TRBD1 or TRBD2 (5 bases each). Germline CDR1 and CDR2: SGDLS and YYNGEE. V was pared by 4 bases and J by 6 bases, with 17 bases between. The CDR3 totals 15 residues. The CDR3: CASSRIGSGPNIQYF. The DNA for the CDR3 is TGTGCCAGCAGCCGTATAGGGTCGGGACCAAACATTCAGTACTTC.

The CDR3 DNA sequence: TGCAGTGCTAGAGTAAATACGCAGTATTTT. Amino acid sequence: CSARVNTQYF. The V gene is TRBV20-1, the J gene TRBJ2-3, with D unclear. Trimming left V 1 base short and J 7 bases short, with 3 bases between. CDR1 is DFQATT and CDR2 is SNEGSKA in the germline V gene (reference sequence). The CDR3 covers 10 residues.

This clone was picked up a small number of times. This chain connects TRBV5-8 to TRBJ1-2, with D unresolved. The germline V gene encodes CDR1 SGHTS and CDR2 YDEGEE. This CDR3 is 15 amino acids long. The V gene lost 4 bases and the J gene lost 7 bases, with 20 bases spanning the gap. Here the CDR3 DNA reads TGTGCCAGCAGCGTGAATTTGGTGGGGAGTGGTGGCTACACCTTC. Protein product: CASSVNLVGSGGYTF.

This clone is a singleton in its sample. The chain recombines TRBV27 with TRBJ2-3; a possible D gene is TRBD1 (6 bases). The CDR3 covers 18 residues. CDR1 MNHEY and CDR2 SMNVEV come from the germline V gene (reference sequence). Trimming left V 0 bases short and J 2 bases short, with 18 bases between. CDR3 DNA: TGTGCCAGCAGTTTATCGGGGGCTAGCATCCCAGACACAGATACGCAGTATTTT. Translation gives CASSLSGASIPDTDTQYF.